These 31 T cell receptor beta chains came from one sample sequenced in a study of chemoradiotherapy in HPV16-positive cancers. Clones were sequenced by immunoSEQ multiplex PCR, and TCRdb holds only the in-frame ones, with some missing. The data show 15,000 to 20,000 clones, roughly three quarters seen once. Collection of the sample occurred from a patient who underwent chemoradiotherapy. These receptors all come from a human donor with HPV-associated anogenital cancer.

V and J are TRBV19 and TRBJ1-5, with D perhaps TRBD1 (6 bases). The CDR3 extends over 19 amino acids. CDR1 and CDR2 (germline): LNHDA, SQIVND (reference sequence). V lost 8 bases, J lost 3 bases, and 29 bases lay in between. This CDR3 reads CASSRHTGQITTNNQPQHF. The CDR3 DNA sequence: TGTGCCAGTTCCAGACACACAGGGCAAATCACGACCAACAATCAGCCCCAGCATTTT.

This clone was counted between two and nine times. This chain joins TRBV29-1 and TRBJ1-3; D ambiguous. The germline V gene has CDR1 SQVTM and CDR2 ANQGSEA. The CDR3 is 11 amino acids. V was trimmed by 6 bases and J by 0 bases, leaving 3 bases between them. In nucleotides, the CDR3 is TGCAGCGTCGTCTCTGGAAACACCATATATTTT. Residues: CSVVSGNTIYF.

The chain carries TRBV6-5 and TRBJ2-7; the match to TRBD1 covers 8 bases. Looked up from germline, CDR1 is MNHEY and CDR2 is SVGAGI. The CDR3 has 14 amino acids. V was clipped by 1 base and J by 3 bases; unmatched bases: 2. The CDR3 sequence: CASSYLDRVYEQYF. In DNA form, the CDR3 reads TGTGCCAGCAGTTACTTGGACAGGGTCTACGAGCAGTACTTC.

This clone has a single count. In DNA, the CDR3 is TGTGCCTGGAGTGTCTGGAGCGGGGGGGCGAACACCGGGGAGCTGTTTTTT. Translating gives CAWSVWSGGANTGELFF. The chain recombines TRBV30 with TRBJ2-2, with TRBD2 identical over 10 bases. J was trimmed by 0 bases and V by 0 bases; bases with no gene match: 4. The CDR3 runs 17 residues. Germline CDR1 and CDR2: GTSNPN and SVGIG (reference sequence).

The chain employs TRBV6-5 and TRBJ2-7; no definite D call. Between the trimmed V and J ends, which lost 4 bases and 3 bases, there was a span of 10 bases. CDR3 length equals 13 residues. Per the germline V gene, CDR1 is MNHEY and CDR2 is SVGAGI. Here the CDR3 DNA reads TGTGCCAGCAGTTTGAACAGAAACTACGAGCAGTACTTC. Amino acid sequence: CASSLNRNYEQYF.

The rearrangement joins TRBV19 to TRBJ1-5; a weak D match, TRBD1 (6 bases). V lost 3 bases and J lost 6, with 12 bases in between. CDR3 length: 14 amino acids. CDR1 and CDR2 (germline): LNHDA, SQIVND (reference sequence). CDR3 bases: TGTGCCAGTAGTATGGAAGGGGGAGGTCAGCCCCAGCATTTT. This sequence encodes CASSMEGGGQPQHF.

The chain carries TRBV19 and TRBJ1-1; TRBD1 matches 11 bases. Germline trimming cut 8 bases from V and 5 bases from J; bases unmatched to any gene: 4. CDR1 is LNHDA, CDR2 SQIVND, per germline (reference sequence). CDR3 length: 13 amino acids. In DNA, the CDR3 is TGTGCCAGTGGACAGGGGGCTGGAACTGAAGCTTTCTTT. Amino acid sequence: CASGQGAGTEAFF.

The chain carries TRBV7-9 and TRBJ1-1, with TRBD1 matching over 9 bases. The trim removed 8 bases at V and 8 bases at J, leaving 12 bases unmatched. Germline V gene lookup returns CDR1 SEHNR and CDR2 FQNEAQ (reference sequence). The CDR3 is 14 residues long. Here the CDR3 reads CASGTDRGSAEAFF. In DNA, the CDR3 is TGTGCCAGCGGAACTGACAGGGGGTCCGCCGAAGCTTTCTTT.

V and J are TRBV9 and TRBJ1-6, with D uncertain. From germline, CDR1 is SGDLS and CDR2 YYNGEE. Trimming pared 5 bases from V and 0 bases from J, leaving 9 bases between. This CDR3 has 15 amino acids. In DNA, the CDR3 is TGTGCCAGCAGAATGGGGAGCTCCTATAATTCACCCCTCCACTTT. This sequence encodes CASRMGSSYNSPLHF. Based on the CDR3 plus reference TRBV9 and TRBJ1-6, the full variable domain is DSGVTQTPKHLITATGQRVTLRCSPRSGDLSVYWYQQSLDQGLQFLIQYYNGEERAKGNILERFSAQQFPDLHSELNLSSLELGDSALYFCASRMGSSYNSPLHFGNGTRLTVT.

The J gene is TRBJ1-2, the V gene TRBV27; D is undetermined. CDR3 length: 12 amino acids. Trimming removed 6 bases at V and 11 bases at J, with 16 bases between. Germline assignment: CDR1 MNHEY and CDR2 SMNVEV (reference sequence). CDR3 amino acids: CASRGILSTYTF. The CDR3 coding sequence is TGTGCCAGCAGGGGTATCCTCTCCACATACACCTTC.

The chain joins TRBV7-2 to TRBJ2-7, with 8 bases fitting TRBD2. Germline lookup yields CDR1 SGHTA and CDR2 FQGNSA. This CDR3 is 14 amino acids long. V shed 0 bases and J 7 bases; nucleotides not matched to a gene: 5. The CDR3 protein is CASSLAGGAWEQYF. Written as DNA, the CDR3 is TGTGCCAGCAGCTTAGCCGGGGGGGCTTGGGAGCAGTACTTC.

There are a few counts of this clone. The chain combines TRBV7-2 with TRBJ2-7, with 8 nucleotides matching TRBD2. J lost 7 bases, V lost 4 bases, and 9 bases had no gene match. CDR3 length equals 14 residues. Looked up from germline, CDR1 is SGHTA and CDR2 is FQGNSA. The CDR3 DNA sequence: TGTGCCAGCAGCTATCAAGCGGGGGACTGGGAGCAGTACTTC. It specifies CASSYQAGDWEQYF.

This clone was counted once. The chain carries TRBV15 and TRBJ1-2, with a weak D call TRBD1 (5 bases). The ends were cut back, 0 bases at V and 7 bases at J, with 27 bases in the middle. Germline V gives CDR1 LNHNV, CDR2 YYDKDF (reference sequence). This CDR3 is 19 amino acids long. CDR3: CATSRDLGAMTRAMVGYTF. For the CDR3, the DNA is TGTGCCACCAGCAGAGATCTTGGGGCGATGACAAGGGCCATGGTTGGCTACACCTTC. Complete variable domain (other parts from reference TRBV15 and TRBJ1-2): DAMVIQNPRYQVTQFGKPVTLSCSQTLNHNVMYWYQQKSSQAPKLLFHYYDKDFNNEADTPDNFQSRRPNTSFCFLDIRSPGLGDTAMYLCATSRDLGAMTRAMVGYTFGSGTRLTVV.

CDR3 sequence (DNA): TGTGCCAGCAGTGACTCAGTTGTTGGGCGGAATACGCAGTATTTT. This sequence encodes CASSDSVVGRNTQYF. The chain couples TRBV6-4 to TRBJ2-3; D call uncertain. The CDR3 runs to 15 residues. Germline V gene lookup returns CDR1 MRHNA and CDR2 SNTAGT. The V and J ends lost 0 bases and 7 bases respectively, with 14 bases between them.

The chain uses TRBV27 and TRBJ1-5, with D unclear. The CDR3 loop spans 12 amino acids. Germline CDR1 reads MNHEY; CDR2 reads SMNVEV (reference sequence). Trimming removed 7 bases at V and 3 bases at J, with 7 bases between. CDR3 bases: TGTGCCAGCAATGGGGACAATCAGCCCCAGCATTTT. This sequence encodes CASNGDNQPQHF.

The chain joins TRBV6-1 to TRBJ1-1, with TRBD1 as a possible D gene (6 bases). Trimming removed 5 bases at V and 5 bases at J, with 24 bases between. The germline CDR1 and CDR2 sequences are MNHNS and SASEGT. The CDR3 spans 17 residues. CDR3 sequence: CASSQGPRGLGRTEAFF. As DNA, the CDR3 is TGTGCCAGCAGTCAAGGCCCCCGGGGGCTCGGGAGGACTGAAGCTTTCTTT.

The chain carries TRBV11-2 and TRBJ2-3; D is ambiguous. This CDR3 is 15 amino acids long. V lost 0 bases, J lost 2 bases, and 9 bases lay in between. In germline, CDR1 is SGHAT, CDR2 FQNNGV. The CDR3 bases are TGTGCCAGCAGCTTAGAGGCCATCTCCACAGATACGCAGTATTTT. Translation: CASSLEAISTDTQYF.

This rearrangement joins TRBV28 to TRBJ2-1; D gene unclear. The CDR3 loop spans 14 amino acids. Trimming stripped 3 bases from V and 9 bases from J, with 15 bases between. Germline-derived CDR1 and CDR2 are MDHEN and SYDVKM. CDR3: CASSFEAKAAEQFF. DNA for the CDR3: TGTGCCAGCAGTTTCGAAGCCAAAGCAGCTGAGCAGTTCTTC.

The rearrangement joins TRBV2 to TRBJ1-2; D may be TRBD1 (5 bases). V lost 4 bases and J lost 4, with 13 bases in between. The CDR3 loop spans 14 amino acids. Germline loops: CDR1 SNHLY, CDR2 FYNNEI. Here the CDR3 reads CASSAGASSYGYTF. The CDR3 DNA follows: TGTGCCAGCAGTGCCGGGGCTTCGAGCTATGGCTACACCTTC.

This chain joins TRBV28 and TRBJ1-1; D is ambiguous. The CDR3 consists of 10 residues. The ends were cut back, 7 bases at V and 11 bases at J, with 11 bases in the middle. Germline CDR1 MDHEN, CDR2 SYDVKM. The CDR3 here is CASIGFRAFF. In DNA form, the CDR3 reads TGTGCCAGCATCGGGTTCAGGGCTTTCTTT.

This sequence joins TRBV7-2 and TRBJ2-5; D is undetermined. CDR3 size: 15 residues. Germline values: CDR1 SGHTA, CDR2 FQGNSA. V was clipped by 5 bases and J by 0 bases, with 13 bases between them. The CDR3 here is CASSLSRTYQETQYF. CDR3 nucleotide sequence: TGTGCCAGCAGCCTCTCACGGACGTACCAAGAGACCCAGTACTTC.

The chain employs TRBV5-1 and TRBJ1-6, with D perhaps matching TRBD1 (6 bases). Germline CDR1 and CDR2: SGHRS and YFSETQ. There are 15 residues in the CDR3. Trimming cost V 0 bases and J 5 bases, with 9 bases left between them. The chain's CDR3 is CASSLGGANNSPLHF. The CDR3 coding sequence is TGCGCCAGCAGCTTGGGGGGGGCCAATAATTCACCCCTCCACTTT.

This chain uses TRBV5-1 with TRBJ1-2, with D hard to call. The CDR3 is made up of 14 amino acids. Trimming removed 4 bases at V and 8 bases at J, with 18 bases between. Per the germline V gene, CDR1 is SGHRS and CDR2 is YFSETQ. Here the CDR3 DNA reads TGCGCCAGCAGCCAGGCCGGACCCGAAGGGGGCTACACCTTC. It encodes CASSQAGPEGGYTF.

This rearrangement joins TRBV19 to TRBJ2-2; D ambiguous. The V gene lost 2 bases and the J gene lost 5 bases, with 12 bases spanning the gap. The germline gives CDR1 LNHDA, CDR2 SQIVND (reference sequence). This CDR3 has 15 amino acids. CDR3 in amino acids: CASSIKGRNTGELFF. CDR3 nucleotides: TGTGCCAGTAGTATAAAGGGTAGGAATACCGGGGAGCTGTTTTTT.

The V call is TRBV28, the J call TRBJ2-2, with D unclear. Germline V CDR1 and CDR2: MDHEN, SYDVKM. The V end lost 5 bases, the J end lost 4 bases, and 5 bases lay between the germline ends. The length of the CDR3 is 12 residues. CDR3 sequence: CASSPPTGELFF. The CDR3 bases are TGTGCCAGCAGTCCCCCCACCGGGGAGCTGTTTTTT.

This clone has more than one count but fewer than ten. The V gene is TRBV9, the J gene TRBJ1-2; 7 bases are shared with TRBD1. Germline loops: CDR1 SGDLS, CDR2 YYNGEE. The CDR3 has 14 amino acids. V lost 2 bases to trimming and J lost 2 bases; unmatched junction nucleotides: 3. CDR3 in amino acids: CASSVHRGNYGYTF. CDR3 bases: TGTGCCAGCAGCGTCCACAGGGGAAACTATGGCTACACCTTC.

For the CDR3, the DNA is TGTGCCATCTTAGGACAGGGGAGAGGCTACACCTTC. It encodes CAILGQGRGYTF. V usage is TRBV10-3 and J usage is TRBJ1-2, with 9 bases lining up with TRBD1. V trimming: 8 bases; J trimming: 8 bases; junction bases outside the gene matches: 6. The CDR3 runs to 12 residues. Germline V gene lookup returns CDR1 ENHRY and CDR2 SYGVKD.

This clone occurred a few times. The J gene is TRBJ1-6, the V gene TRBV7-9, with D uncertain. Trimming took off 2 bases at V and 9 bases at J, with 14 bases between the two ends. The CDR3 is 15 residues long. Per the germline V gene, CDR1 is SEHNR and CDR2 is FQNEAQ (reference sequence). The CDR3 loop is CASSLSGHFGSPLHF. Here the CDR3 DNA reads TGTGCCAGCAGCTTAAGTGGGCACTTTGGTTCACCCCTCCACTTT.

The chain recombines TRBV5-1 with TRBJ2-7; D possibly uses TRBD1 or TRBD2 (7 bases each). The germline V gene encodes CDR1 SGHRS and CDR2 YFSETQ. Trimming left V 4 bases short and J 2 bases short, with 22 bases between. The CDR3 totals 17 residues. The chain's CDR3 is CASSGGGATGTTYEQYF. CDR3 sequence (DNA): TGCGCCAGCAGCGGGGGGGGCGCGACAGGGACTACCTACGAGCAGTACTTC.

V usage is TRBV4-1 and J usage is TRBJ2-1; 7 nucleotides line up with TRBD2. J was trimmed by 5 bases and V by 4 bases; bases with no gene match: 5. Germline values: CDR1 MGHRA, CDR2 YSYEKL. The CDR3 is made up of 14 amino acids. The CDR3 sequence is CASSLRRGDNEQFF. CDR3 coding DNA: TGCGCCAGCAGCCTGAGACGGGGGGACAATGAGCAGTTCTTC.

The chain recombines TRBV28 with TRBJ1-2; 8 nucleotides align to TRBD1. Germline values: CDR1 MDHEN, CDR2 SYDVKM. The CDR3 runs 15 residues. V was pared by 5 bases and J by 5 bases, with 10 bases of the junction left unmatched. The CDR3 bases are TGTGCCAGCAGTCCGGCGGACAGGGTTGGATATGGCTACACCTTC. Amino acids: CASSPADRVGYGYTF.